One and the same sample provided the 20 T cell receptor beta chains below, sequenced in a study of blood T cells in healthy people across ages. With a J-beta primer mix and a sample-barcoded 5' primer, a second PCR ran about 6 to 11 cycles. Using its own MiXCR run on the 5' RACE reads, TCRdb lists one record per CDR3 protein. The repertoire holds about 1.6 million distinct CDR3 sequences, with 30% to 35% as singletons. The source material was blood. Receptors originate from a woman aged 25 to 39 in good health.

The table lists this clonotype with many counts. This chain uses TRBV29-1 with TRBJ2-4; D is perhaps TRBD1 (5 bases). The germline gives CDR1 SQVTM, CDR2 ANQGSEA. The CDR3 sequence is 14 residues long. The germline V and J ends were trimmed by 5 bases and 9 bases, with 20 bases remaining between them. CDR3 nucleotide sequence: TGCAGCGTTTTATTGGACACCCAGTTTGGCATTCAGTACTTC. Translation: CSVLLDTQFGIQYF.

The CDR3, as DNA: TGTGCCAGCAGCGTAGGGGGACAAGACTATGGCTACACCTTC. This sequence encodes CASSVGGQDYGYTF. The chain employs TRBV9 and TRBJ1-2; the D gene is possibly TRBD1 (6 bases). This CDR3 contains 14 residues. Germline values: CDR1 SGDLS, CDR2 YYNGEE. Deletions cut 0 bases from V and 3 bases from J, with 9 bases between.

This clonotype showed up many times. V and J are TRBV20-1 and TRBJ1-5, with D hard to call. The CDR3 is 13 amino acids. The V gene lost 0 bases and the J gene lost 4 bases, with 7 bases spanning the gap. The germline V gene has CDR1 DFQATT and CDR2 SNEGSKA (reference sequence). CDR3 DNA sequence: TGCAGTGCTAGAGAGAACAAAAATCAGCCCCAGCATTTT. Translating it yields CSARENKNQPQHF.

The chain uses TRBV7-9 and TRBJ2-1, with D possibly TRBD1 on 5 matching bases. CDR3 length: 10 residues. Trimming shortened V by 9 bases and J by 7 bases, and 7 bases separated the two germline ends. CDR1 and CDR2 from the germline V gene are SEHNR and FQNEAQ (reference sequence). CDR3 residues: CASYRNEQFF. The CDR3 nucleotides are TGTGCCAGTTACAGGAATGAGCAGTTCTTC.

This chain's CDR3 is CASRTPGGEKLFF. CDR3 nucleotides: TGTGCCAGCAGGACCCCGGGAGGTGAAAAACTGTTTTTT. The V and J genes are TRBV12-3 or TRBV12-4 and TRBJ1-4; D call uncertain. This CDR3 is 13 amino acids long. V lost 6 bases and J 7 bases, leaving 12 bases between the germline ends.

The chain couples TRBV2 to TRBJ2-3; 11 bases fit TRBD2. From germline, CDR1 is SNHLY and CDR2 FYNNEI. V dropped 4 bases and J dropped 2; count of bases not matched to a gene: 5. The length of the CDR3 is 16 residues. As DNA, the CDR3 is TGTGCCAGCAGTGCACTAGCGGGGGCTTACACAGATACGCAGTATTTT. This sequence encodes CASSALAGAYTDTQYF.

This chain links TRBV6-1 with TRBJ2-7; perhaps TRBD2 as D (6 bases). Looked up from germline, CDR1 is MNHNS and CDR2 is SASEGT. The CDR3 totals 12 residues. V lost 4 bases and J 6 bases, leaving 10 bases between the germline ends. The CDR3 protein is CASSVGGIEQYF. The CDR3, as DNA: TGTGCCAGCAGTGTTGGGGGGATCGAGCAGTACTTC.

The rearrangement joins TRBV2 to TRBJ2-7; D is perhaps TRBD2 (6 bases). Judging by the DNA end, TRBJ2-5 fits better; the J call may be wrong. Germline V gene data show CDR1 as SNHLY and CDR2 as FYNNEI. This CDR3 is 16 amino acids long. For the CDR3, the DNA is TGTGCCAGCAGTGGGGGGAGGACCAAGCCAGGCGAGACCCAGTACTTC. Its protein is CASSGGRTKPGETQYF.

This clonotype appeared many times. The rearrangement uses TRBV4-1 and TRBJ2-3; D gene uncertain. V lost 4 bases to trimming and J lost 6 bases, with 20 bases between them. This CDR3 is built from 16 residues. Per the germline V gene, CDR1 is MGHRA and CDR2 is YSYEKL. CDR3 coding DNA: TGCGCCAGCAGCCCCGGAGAAGGGCTGAGGAAGGATACGCAGTATTTT. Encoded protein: CASSPGEGLRKDTQYF.

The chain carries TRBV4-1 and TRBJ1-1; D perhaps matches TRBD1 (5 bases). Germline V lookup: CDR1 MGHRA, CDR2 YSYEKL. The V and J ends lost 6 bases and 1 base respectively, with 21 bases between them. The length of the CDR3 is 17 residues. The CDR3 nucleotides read TGCGCCAGCAGGCCAGGGACCCTTGCGTCCACGAACACTGAAGCTTTCTTT. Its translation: CASRPGTLASTNTEAFF.

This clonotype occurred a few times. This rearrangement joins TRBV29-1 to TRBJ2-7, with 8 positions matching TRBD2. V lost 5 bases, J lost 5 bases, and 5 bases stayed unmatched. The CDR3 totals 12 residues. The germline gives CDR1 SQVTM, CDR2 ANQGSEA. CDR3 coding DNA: TGCAGCGTTTGGAGCGGGAGAGACGAGCAGTACTTC. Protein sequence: CSVWSGRDEQYF.

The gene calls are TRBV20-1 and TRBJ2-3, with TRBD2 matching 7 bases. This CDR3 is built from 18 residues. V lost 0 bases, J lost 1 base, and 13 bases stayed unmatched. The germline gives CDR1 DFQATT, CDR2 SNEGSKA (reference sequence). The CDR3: CSAREGGVREWGTDTQYF. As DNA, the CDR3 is TGCAGTGCTAGAGAGGGGGGAGTGCGGGAGTGGGGCACAGATACGCAGTATTTT.

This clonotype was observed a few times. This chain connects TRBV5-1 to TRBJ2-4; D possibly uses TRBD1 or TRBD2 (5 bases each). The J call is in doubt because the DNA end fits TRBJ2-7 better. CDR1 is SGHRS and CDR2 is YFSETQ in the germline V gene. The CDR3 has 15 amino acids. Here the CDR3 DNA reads TGCGCCAGCAGCTTTTCACGAGGGGCCGCTTACGAGCAGTACTTC. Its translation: CASSFSRGAAYEQYF.

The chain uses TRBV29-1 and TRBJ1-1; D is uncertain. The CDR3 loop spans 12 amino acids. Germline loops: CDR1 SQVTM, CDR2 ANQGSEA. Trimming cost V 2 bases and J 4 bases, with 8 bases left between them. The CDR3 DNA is TGCAGCGTTGAAACTGGGGTCACTGAAGCTTTCTTT. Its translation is CSVETGVTEAFF.

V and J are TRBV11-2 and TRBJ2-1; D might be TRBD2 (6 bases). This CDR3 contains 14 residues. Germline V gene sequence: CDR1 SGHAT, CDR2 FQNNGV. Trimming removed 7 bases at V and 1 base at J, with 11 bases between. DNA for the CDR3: TGTGCCAGCACCGCGGGGCGGTCCTACAATGAGCAGTTCTTC. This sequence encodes CASTAGRSYNEQFF.

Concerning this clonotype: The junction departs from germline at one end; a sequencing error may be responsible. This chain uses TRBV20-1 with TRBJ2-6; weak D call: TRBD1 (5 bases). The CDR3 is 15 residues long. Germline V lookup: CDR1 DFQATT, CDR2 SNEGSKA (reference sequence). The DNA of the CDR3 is TGCAGTGCTAAAACGCTAGGTACTGGGGCCAACGCCCTGACTTTC. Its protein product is CSAKTLGTGANALTF.

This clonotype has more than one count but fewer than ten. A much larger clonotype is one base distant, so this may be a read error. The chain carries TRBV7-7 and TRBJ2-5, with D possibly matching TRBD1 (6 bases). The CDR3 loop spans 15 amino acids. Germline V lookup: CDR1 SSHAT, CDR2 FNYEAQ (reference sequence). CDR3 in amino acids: CASGFSWTDQETQYF. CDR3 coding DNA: TGTGCCAGCGGCTTCTCGTGGACAGATCAAGAGACCCAGTACTTC.

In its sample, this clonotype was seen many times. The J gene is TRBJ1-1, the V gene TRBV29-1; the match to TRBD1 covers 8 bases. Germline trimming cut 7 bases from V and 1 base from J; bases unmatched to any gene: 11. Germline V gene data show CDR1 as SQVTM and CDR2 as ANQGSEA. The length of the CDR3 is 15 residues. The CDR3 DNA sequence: TGCAGCGGTCAAAAAAGGGACAGGCCGAACACTGAAGCTTTCTTT. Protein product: CSGQKRDRPNTEAFF.

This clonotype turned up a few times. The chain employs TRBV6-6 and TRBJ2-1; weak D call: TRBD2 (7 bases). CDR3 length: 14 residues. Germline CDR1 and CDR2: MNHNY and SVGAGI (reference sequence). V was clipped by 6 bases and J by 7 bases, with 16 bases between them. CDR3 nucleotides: TGTGCCAGCAGGGGGGGGCGCACGGTGAATGAGCAGTTCTTC. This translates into CASRGGRTVNEQFF.

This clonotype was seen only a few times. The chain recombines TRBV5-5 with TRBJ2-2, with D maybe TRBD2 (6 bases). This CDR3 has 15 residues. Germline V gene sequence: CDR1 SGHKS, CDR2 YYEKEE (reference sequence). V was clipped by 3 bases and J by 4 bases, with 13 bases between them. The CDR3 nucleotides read TGTGCCAGCAGCTCGGTGGGACTCTTCACCGGGGAGCTGTTTTTT. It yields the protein CASSSVGLFTGELFF. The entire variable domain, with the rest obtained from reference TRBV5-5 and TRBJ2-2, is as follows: DAGVTQSPTHLIKTRGQQVTLRCSPISGHKSVSWYQQVLGQGPQFIFQYYEKEERGRGNFPDRFSARQFPNYSSELNVNALLLGDSALYLCASSSVGLFTGELFFGEGSRLTVL.